This T cell receptor beta chain is from a study of cytotoxic CD8 clonotypes in ibrutinib-treated CLL. A 1 in 200,000 to 1 in 1 million T cell depth was the sequencing target. Sequenced by immunoSEQ multiplex PCR; TCRdb stores in-frame clones only, minus some. This sample has 130,000 or so clones, with 80% to 90% found just once. In regard to this clone: What it binds is not known.

Study-wide findings and caveats: The study sampled sustained-remission and progressing patients at different times. The study found baseline clonality above age-matched healthy donors, tracking circulating CD8+ T-cell counts.

Germline V CDR1 and CDR2: MNHNY, SVGAGI (reference sequence). The CDR3 is made up of 14 amino acids. V gave up 6 bases and J gave up 2 bases, with 12 bases separating them. The clonotype originates from a human donor with chronic lymphocytic leukemia. The sequencing used PBMCs, collected after 24 months of ibrutinib treatment. V gene TRBV6-6 combines with J gene TRBJ2-3, with unresolved D. The CDR3 sequence is CASSLNRVTDTQYF. CDR3 in DNA: TGTGCCAGCAGCTTAAATAGGGTCACAGATACGCAGTATTTT.